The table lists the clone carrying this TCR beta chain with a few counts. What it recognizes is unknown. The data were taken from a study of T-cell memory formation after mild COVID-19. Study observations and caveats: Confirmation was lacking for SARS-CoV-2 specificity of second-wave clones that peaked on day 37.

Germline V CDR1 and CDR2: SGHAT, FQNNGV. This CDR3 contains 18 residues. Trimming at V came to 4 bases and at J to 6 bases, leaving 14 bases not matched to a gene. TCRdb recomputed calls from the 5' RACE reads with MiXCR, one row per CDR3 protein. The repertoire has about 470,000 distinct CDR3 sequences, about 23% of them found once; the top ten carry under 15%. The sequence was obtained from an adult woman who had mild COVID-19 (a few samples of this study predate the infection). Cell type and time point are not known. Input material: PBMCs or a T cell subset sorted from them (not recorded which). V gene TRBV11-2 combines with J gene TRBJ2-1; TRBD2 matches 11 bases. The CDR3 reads CASSSLIKTSGMGNEQFF. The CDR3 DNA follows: TGTGCCAGCAGCTCACTGATAAAGACTAGCGGGATGGGCAATGAGCAGTTCTTC.